This entry is about one T cell receptor (beta chain). What it recognizes is unknown. The authors produced TCR alpha and TCR beta cDNA libraries with sample barcodes and UMIs by 5'RACE using constant-segment primers. TCRdb re-called the 5' RACE reads through MiXCR, storing one row per CDR3 protein. The table lists over 400,000 distinct CDR3 sequences, 20% to 30% of them singletons, with roughly 14% in the top ten. The data were taken from a study of T-cell memory formation after mild COVID-19. At the level of the study: TCR clusters largely stayed donor specific.

The CDR3 runs 15 residues. Trimming took 0 bases from V and 4 from J, leaving 12 bases between them. The germline gives CDR1 MNHNY, CDR2 SVGAGI (reference sequence). Study outcomes and limitations: Within pre-infection memory, some responding clones were found, suggesting cross-reactive memory joined. While clones contracting from day 15 to 85 were balanced between CD4 and CD8, later expanders leaned CD4+.

The chain has TRBV6-6 and TRBJ1-1, with D perhaps matching TRBD1 (5 bases). Sequencing was performed on PBMCs or a T cell subset sorted from them (not recorded which). This clonotype was obtained from an adult woman who had mild COVID-19 (a few samples of this study predate the infection). Cell type and time point are not known. The CDR3 DNA is TGTGCCAGCAGTTACTCGTCAGGGCGGAGCACTGAAGCTTTCTTT. This codes for CASSYSSGRSTEAFF.